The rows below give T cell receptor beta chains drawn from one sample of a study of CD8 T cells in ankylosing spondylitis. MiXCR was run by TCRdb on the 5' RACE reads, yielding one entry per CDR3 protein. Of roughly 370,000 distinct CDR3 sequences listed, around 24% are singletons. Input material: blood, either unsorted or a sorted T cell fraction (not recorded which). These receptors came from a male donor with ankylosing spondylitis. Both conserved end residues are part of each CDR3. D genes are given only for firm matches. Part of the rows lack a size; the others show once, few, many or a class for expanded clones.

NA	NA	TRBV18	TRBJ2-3	CASSPIRGADTQYF	TGTGCCAGCTCACCAATAAGGGGGGCAGATACGCAGTATTTT
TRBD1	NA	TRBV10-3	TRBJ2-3	CAIRGQGSVTDTQYF	TGTGCCATCAGAGGACAGGGCTCCGTAACAGATACGCAGTATTTT
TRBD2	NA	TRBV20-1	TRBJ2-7	CSARVSGYTYEQYF	TGCAGTGCTAGAGTTAGCGGGTATACGTACGAGCAGTACTTC
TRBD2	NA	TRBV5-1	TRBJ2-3	CASSFRLAGHLTDTQYF	TGCGCCAGCAGCTTCAGACTAGCGGGACACCTCACAGATACGCAGTATTTT
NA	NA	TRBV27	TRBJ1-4	CATNRWGKVVVNEKLFF	TGTGCCACCAACCGGTGGGGAAAGGTCGTGGTGAATGAAAAACTGTTTTTT
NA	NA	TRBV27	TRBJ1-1	CASSLWGQENTEAFF	TGTGCCAGCAGTTTATGGGGACAAGAGAACACTGAAGCTTTCTTT
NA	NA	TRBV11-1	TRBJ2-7	CASSLGADDEQYF	TGTGCCAGCAGCTTAGGTGCGGACGACGAGCAGTACTTC
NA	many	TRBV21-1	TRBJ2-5	CASRKCRPRKAGGGRETQYF	TGTGCCAGCAGGAAATGTCGGCCGCGGAAAGCGGGAGGGGGTAGGGAGACCCAGTACTTC
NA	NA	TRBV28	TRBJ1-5	CASSPPGATQPQHF	TGTGCCAGCAGTCCCCCCGGCGCAACTCAGCCCCAGCATTTT
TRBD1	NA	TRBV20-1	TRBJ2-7	CSARGTGVLYEQYF	TGCAGTGCTAGGGGGACAGGGGTACTCTACGAGCAGTACTTC
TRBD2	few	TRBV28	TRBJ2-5	CASSFGAGVRETQYF	TGTGCCAGCAGTTTCGGGGCGGGAGTACGGGAGACCCAGTACTTC
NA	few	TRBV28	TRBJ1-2	CASSFFGVGNGYTF	TGTGCCAGCAGTTTTTTCGGAGTCGGGAATGGCTACACCTTC
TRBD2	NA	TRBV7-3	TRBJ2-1	CASSGKQTSGYYNEQFF	TGTGCCAGCAGCGGAAAACAGACTAGCGGGTATTACAATGAGCAGTTCTTC
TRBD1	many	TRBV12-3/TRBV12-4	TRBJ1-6	CASTHLSPGQGGSPLHF	TGTGCCAGCACTCACTTAAGTCCGGGACAGGGTGGTTCACCCCTCCACTTT
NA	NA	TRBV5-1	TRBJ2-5	CASSPGLTQETQYF	TGCGCCAGCAGCCCCGGACTGACTCAAGAGACCCAGTACTTC
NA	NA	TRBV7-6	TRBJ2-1	CASSLLQSNEQFF	TGTGCCAGCAGCTTATTACAGAGCAATGAGCAGTTCTTC